These 6 T cell receptor beta chains share one sample of origin, sequenced in a study of blood T cell repertoires in COVID-19. Only in-frame clones appear in the TCRdb table, and some are missing; sequencing was by immunoSEQ multiplex PCR. The repertoire includes about 170,000 clones, about 82% of them detected once, and about 7% sits in the top ten. Source material: peripheral blood. The receptors stem from a man aged 50-60 years with active or convalescent COVID-19.

The rearrangement joins TRBV6-5 to TRBJ1-2, with TRBD1 matching 10 bases. Germline loops: CDR1 MNHEY, CDR2 SVGAGI. Trimming at V came to 5 bases and at J to 6 bases, leaving 9 bases not matched to a gene. The CDR3 length is 15 residues. The CDR3 DNA reads TGTGCCAGCAGTACCGGGACAGGGGCCCGCCATGGCTACACCTTC. It specifies CASSTGTGARHGYTF.

V gene TRBV7-9 combines with J gene TRBJ1-2; D perhaps matches TRBD1 (6 bases). Trimming removed 5 bases at V and 2 bases at J, with 15 bases between. Germline CDR1 and CDR2: SEHNR and FQNEAQ (reference sequence). CDR3 size: 15 residues. The CDR3 reads CASSTYLQGNYGYTF. CDR3 DNA sequence: TGTGCCAGCAGCACCTACCTACAGGGAAACTATGGCTACACCTTC.

The chain links TRBV7-8 to TRBJ1-5; a possible D gene is TRBD1 (5 bases). V was trimmed by 2 bases and J by 0 bases, leaving 11 bases between them. The germline V gene has CDR1 SGHVS and CDR2 FQNEAQ. This CDR3 contains 16 residues. CDR3 protein: CASSLRPGNSNQPQHF. The CDR3 nucleotides read TGTGCCAGCAGCTTACGGCCAGGGAATAGCAATCAGCCCCAGCATTTT.

The chain combines TRBV7-2 with TRBJ2-1; no clear D. The germline CDR1 and CDR2 sequences are SGHTA and FQGNSA. V was pared by 5 bases and J by 9 bases, with 14 bases between. The CDR3 is made up of 13 amino acids. The CDR3 reads CASSPQAQSEQFF. DNA of the CDR3: TGTGCCAGCAGCCCCCAAGCGCAGAGTGAGCAGTTCTTC. Looking up the rest from reference TRBV7-2 and TRBJ2-1 gives the full variable domain: GAGVSQSPSNKVTEKGKDVELRCDPISGHTALYWYRQSLGQGLEFLIYFQGNSAPDKSGLPSDRFSAERTGGSVSTLTIQRTQQEDSAVYLCASSPQAQSEQFFGPGTRLTVL.

J is TRBJ1-2 and V is TRBV6-5; D is possibly TRBD1 (6 bases). The CDR3 loop spans 14 amino acids. Looked up from germline, CDR1 is MNHEY and CDR2 is SVGAGI. V shed 0 bases and J shed 7 bases, with 12 bases lying between them. CDR3 bases: TGTGCCAGCAGTTACTCGTACCAGGGGCTTGGCTACACCTTC. It encodes CASSYSYQGLGYTF.

The V gene is TRBV6-4, the J gene TRBJ1-2, with D tentatively TRBD1 (5 bases). CDR1 and CDR2 from the germline V gene are MRHNA and SNTAGT. The CDR3 spans 14 residues. V was cut by 2 bases and J by 7 bases, with 14 bases left in between. The CDR3 region has the DNA TGTGCCAGCAGTGACACCCAGGGCCCTGGTGGCTACACCTTC. The encoded protein is CASSDTQGPGGYTF.